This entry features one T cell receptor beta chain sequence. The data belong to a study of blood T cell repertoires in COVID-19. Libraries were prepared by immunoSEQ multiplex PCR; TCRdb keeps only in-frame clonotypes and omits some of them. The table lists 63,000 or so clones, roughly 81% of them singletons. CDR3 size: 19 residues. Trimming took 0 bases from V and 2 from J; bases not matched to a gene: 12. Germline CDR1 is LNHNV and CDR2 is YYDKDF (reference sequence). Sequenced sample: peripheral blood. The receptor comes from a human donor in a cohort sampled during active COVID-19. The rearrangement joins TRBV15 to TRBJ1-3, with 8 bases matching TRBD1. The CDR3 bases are TGTGCCACCAGCAGAGATCACGACAGGGGACTGTGGACTGGAAACACCATATATTTT. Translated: CATSRDHDRGLWTGNTIYF.